The clone carrying this T cell receptor (beta chain) is labeled medium-sized. As yet, its antigen is unknown. This entry comes from a study of a mutant IDH1 vaccine in newly diagnosed glioma. At the level of the study: Before enrollment, patients got radiotherapy alone, temozolomide alone, or mostly the combination. Study results and caveats: Whatever changes occurred in top peripheral T cell clonotypes seemed unrelated to pseudoprogression.

The protocol was immunoSEQ multiplex PCR, while the TCRdb copy is restricted to in-frame clones and leaves out a portion. The data contain 29,000 or so clones, 80% of them singletons. As for time point: week 23, last vaccination. Each vaccine dose was 300 ug of mutant IDH1 20-mer peptide, with topical imiquimod. This material consisted of PBMCs, taken from a glioma patient whose treatment included an IDH1 peptide vaccine. The clonotype originates from a woman aged 18 to 35 with glioma.

CDR3 protein: CANQPIGELFF. CDR3 sequence (DNA): TGTGCCAACCAGCCCATCGGGGAACTGTTTTTT. The chain uses TRBV7-9 and TRBJ1-4; D is unclear. The CDR3 totals 11 residues. The V and J ends lost 10 bases and 12 bases respectively, with 15 bases between them. Germline V gives CDR1 SEHNR, CDR2 FQNEAQ (reference sequence).